These 26 T cell receptor beta chains originate from one sample sequenced in a study of blood T cell repertoires in COVID-19. Method: immunoSEQ multiplex PCR; TCRdb's copy keeps in-frame clones and lacks some. The sample lists just over 300,000 clones; 70% to 90% were seen once. What was sequenced was PBMCs or T cells enriched from blood (not recorded which). Every receptor here comes from a woman in her 40s who had recovered from COVID-19.

The V call is TRBV18, the J call TRBJ2-1, with 8 positions matching TRBD2. Germline CDR1 is KGHSH and CDR2 is LQKENI. The V gene end was trimmed by 1 base and the J gene end by 6 bases; junction bases not matched to a gene: 8. The CDR3 consists of 16 residues. The CDR3 sequence is CASSPLGREGSNEQFF. The DNA for the CDR3 is TGTGCCAGCTCACCACTCGGTCGGGAGGGGAGCAATGAGCAGTTCTTC. Supplemented by reference TRBV18 and TRBJ2-1, the full variable domain reads NAGVMQNPRHLVRRRGQEARLRCSPMKGHSHVYWYRQLPEEGLKFMVYLQKENIIDESGMPKERFSAEFPKEGPSILRIQQVVRGDSAAYFCASSPLGREGSNEQFFGPGTRLTVL.

The chain joins TRBV5-1 to TRBJ2-7; 12 bases fit TRBD2. This CDR3 has 16 residues. The germline V gene has CDR1 SGHRS and CDR2 YFSETQ. Trimming removed 2 bases from V and 2 bases from J; junction bases left unmatched: 5. In DNA form, the CDR3 reads TGCGCCAGCAGCTTCGCCCGGACTAGCGGGACCTACGAGCAGTACTTC. Residues: CASSFARTSGTYEQYF.

The genes are TRBV7-8 and TRBJ2-7, with 13 bases identical to TRBD2. Germline CDR1 is SGHVS and CDR2 is FQNEAQ. This CDR3 has 16 amino acids. The J segment lost 2 bases and the V segment lost 1 base, leaving 2 bases of the junction unmatched. The CDR3 nucleotides read TGTGCCAGCAGCTTAGTCGGACTAGCGGGAGCCTACGAGCAGTACTTC. As protein: CASSLVGLAGAYEQYF. Variable domain in full (rest from reference TRBV7-8 and TRBJ2-7): GAGVSQSPRYKVAKRGQDVALRCDPISGHVSLFWYQQALGQGPEFLTYFQNEAQLDKSGLPSDRFFAERPEGSVSTLKIQRTQQEDSAVYLCASSLVGLAGAYEQYFGPGTRLTVT.

The chain is built from TRBV27 and TRBJ2-3; TRBD1 aligns across 7 bases. V dropped 6 bases and J dropped 1; count of bases not matched to a gene: 16. The CDR3 has 18 residues. Germline CDR1 reads MNHEY; CDR2 reads SMNVEV (reference sequence). CDR3 sequence: CASSLPETGLVGTDTQYF. The CDR3 coding sequence is TGTGCCAGCAGCCTCCCTGAGACAGGGCTAGTGGGCACAGATACGCAGTATTTT.

Written as DNA, the CDR3 is TGTGCCAGCACCACAACCATTGGGCAGGGCACCGGGGAGCTGTTTTTT. Protein sequence: CASTTTIGQGTGELFF. The chain couples TRBV28 to TRBJ2-2; a weak D match, TRBD1 (5 bases). In germline, CDR1 is MDHEN, CDR2 SYDVKM. The CDR3 totals 16 residues. Trimming removed 7 bases at V and 4 bases at J, with 19 bases between.

The chain couples TRBV18 to TRBJ2-2; 8 positions match TRBD1. V trimming: 2 bases; J trimming: 4 bases; junction bases outside the gene matches: 0. The CDR3 totals 14 residues. The germline V gene encodes CDR1 KGHSH and CDR2 LQKENI. CDR3 DNA: TGTGCCAGCTCACCAACAGGGGGCACCGGGGAGCTGTTTTTT. Translated: CASSPTGGTGELFF. Full variable domain (rest looked up from reference TRBV18 and TRBJ2-2): NAGVMQNPRHLVRRRGQEARLRCSPMKGHSHVYWYRQLPEEGLKFMVYLQKENIIDESGMPKERFSAEFPKEGPSILRIQQVVRGDSAAYFCASSPTGGTGELFFGEGSRLTVL.

On this clone itself: A junction end diverges from the germline sequence, so it may reflect a read error. The rearrangement links TRBV2 to TRBJ2-1; TRBD2 matches 11 bases. Germline CDR1 and CDR2: SNHLY and FYNNEI. CDR3 length: 15 residues. The CDR3 is CASTELAGAVNEQFF. DNA of the CDR3: TGTGCCAGCACTGAACTAGCGGGAGCGGTCAATGAGCAGTTCTTC.

The gene calls are TRBV4-1 and TRBJ2-1; TRBD1 agrees at 10 bases. This CDR3 region has 16 residues. The J segment lost 8 bases and the V segment lost 2 bases, leaving 9 bases of the junction unmatched. The germline V gene has CDR1 MGHRA and CDR2 YSYEKL. CDR3 loop: CASSQTDRGKKDEQFF. CDR3 DNA: TGCGCCAGCAGCCAAACGGACAGGGGGAAAAAGGATGAGCAGTTCTTC.

The gene calls are TRBV10-3 and TRBJ2-1; the match to TRBD2 covers 9 bases. Per germline, CDR1 ENHRY and CDR2 SYGVKD. The V gene end was trimmed by 0 bases and the J gene end by 6 bases; junction bases not matched to a gene: 6. This CDR3 is built from 16 residues. This CDR3 reads CAISESVTSGVNEQFF. For the CDR3, the DNA is TGTGCCATCAGTGAGTCGGTGACTAGCGGAGTCAATGAGCAGTTCTTC.

The rearrangement joins TRBV29-1 to TRBJ1-5; TRBD1 is a possible D gene (6 bases). The germline V gene encodes CDR1 SQVTM and CDR2 ANQGSEA. Trimming pared 4 bases from V and 1 base from J, leaving 14 bases between. This CDR3 has 15 amino acids. In nucleotides, the CDR3 is TGCAGCGTTGCCTCGGGAGGGGGAAGCAATCAGCCCCAGCATTTT. Translated: CSVASGGGSNQPQHF.

The V and J genes are TRBV5-1 and TRBJ2-2, with TRBD2 matching over 15 bases. CDR3 size: 18 residues. With V trimmed by 3 bases and J by 3 bases, 6 bases remained unmatched. The germline V gene has CDR1 SGHRS and CDR2 YFSETQ. The CDR3 region has the DNA TGCGCCAGCAGCTCCGGGGGACTAGCGGGGGGTCACACCGGGGAGCTGTTTTTT. Protein: CASSSGGLAGGHTGELFF.

This chain uses TRBV29-1 with TRBJ2-7; 7 bases line up with TRBD1. Losses at the gene ends were 7 bases for V and 3 bases for J; bases not matched to a gene: 15. CDR1 and CDR2 from the germline V gene are SQVTM and ANQGSEA. The CDR3 loop spans 15 amino acids. The CDR3 DNA sequence: TGCAGCGCCCAGGGACAGCCCCAACGGATCTACGAGCAGTACTTC. Translating gives CSAQGQPQRIYEQYF.

The chain employs TRBV5-1 and TRBJ2-7, with D hard to call. Germline V gene lookup returns CDR1 SGHRS and CDR2 YFSETQ. This CDR3 spans 11 amino acids. Trimming took 5 bases from V and 3 from J, leaving 6 bases between them. CDR3 sequence: CASSADYEQYF. The CDR3, as DNA: TGCGCCAGCAGTGCAGACTACGAGCAGTACTTC.

V is TRBV5-8 and J is TRBJ2-3; TRBD2 aligns across 12 bases. The V gene end was trimmed by 0 bases and the J gene end by 5 bases; junction bases not matched to a gene: 10. Germline loops: CDR1 SGHTS, CDR2 YDEGEE. CDR3 size: 18 residues. The CDR3 loop reads CASSLGLAGVVEGDTQYF. Here the CDR3 DNA reads TGTGCCAGCAGCTTGGGACTAGCGGGAGTTGTAGAAGGAGATACGCAGTATTTT.

The chain joins TRBV30 to TRBJ2-1, with 10 bases that match TRBD1. There are 14 residues in the CDR3. With 7 bases clipped from V and 2 bases from J, the junction kept 5 bases outside the gene matches. Germline CDR1 GTSNPN, CDR2 SVGIG (reference sequence). The CDR3 here is CAYETGGAYNEQFF. The CDR3 coding sequence is TGTGCCTACGAGACAGGGGGCGCCTACAATGAGCAGTTCTTC.

J is TRBJ2-1 and V is TRBV5-1; 10 bases match TRBD2. J was trimmed by 5 bases and V by 6 bases; bases with no gene match: 8. The CDR3 has 15 amino acids. Germline CDR1 and CDR2: SGHRS and YFSETQ. DNA for the CDR3: TGCGCCAGCACACAAGCGGGAGGGAGAGACAATGAGCAGTTCTTC. Translation gives CASTQAGGRDNEQFF. The full variable domain, rest sourced from reference TRBV5-1 and TRBJ2-1, is KAGVTQTPRYLIKTRGQQVTLSCSPISGHRSVSWYQQTPGQGLQFLFEYFSETQRNKGNFPGRFSGRQFSNSRSEMNVSTLELGDSALYLCASTQAGGRDNEQFFGPGTRLTVL.

The V and J genes are TRBV27 and TRBJ2-3, with a tentative D call TRBD1 (6 bases). Germline loops: CDR1 MNHEY, CDR2 SMNVEV (reference sequence). V was shortened by 0 bases and J by 2 bases, with 12 bases between the two germline ends. The CDR3 is 16 amino acids. The CDR3, as DNA: TGTGCCAGCAGTTTATCGGGGGCCGGGACCACAGATACGCAGTATTTT. Translated: CASSLSGAGTTDTQYF.

The chain combines TRBV7-9 with TRBJ2-7; weak D call: TRBD1 (5 bases). CDR3 length: 15 amino acids. From germline, CDR1 is SEHNR and CDR2 FQNEAQ (reference sequence). V lost 1 base to trimming and J lost 5 bases, with 15 bases between them. Written as DNA, the CDR3 is TGTGCCAGCAGCTTAGAATCAGGGTGGATCCACGAGCAGTACTTC. As protein: CASSLESGWIHEQYF.

This clone came up once. V is TRBV4-1 and J is TRBJ1-5; D possibly corresponds to TRBD1 (6 bases). Germline assignment: CDR1 MGHRA and CDR2 YSYEKL. This CDR3 is built from 15 residues. The ends were cut back, 0 bases at V and 7 bases at J, with 13 bases in the middle. Here the CDR3 DNA reads TGCGCCAGCAGCCAAGAGGGGGCCGGCTTACAGCCCCAGCATTTT. Encoded protein: CASSQEGAGLQPQHF.

The V call is TRBV10-3, the J call TRBJ1-3; TRBD1 agrees at 8 bases. The V gene's germline CDR1 is ENHRY and CDR2 SYGVKD. CDR3 length equals 16 residues. With 8 bases clipped from V and 4 bases from J, the junction kept 13 bases outside the gene matches. This CDR3 reads CAIGGTGLADGNTIYF. The DNA of the CDR3 is TGTGCCATCGGAGGGACAGGCTTAGCTGACGGAAACACCATATATTTT.

This chain links TRBV3-1 (or the pseudogene TRBV3-2) with TRBJ2-1; D might be TRBD1 (6 bases). Looked up from germline, CDR1 is LGHDT and CDR2 is YNNKEL (reference sequence). Trimming cost V 2 bases and J 7 bases, with 18 bases left between them. The CDR3 runs to 16 residues. The CDR3 bases are TGTGCCAGCAGCCAAAACCCTCCTGGGACACCAAATGAGCAGTTCTTC. Translation: CASSQNPPGTPNEQFF.

The V gene is TRBV19, the J gene TRBJ2-3; D unclear. V was trimmed by 3 bases and J by 1 base, leaving 5 bases between them. The V gene's germline CDR1 is LNHDA and CDR2 SQIVND (reference sequence). The CDR3 is made up of 13 amino acids. CDR3 sequence (DNA): TGTGCCAGTAGTATCCAGGGCACAGATACGCAGTATTTT. Translation gives CASSIQGTDTQYF. Full variable domain (rest looked up from reference TRBV19 and TRBJ2-3): DGGITQSPKYLFRKEGQNVTLSCEQNLNHDAMYWYRQDPGQGLRLIYYSQIVNDFQKGDIAEGYSVSREKKESFPLTVTSAQKNPTAFYLCASSIQGTDTQYFGPGTRLTVL.

V is TRBV7-3 and J is TRBJ1-1, with 9 bases lining up with TRBD1. V gave up 8 bases and J gave up 3 bases; unmatched junction bases: 4. CDR1 is SGHTA, CDR2 FQGTGA, per germline. The CDR3 is 13 residues long. CDR3 nucleotides: TGTGCCAGCGGACAGGGGAGGGACACTGAAGCTTTCTTT. Its translation is CASGQGRDTEAFF.

The chain combines TRBV5-4 with TRBJ2-1, with 7 nucleotides matching TRBD2. V trimming: 0 bases; J trimming: 13 bases; junction bases outside the gene matches: 7. In germline, CDR1 is SGHNT, CDR2 YYREEE (reference sequence). This CDR3 contains 13 residues. The CDR3 DNA is TGTGCCAGCAGCTTGGCGGGCGGGGGAGTTCAGTTCTTC. Encoded protein: CASSLAGGGVQFF.

The chain links TRBV19 to TRBJ2-2, with D possibly TRBD2 on 5 matching bases. The germline V and J ends were trimmed by 5 bases and 3 bases, with 16 bases remaining between them. Germline CDR1 reads LNHDA; CDR2 reads SQIVND (reference sequence). The CDR3 contains 16 residues. The CDR3 DNA follows: TGTGCCAGTAGTCTCCGGACCCCGAGGGACACCGGGGAGCTGTTTTTT. Protein product: CASSLRTPRDTGELFF. The variable domain in full, completed from reference TRBV19 and TRBJ2-2, reads DGGITQSPKYLFRKEGQNVTLSCEQNLNHDAMYWYRQDPGQGLRLIYYSQIVNDFQKGDIAEGYSVSREKKESFPLTVTSAQKNPTAFYLCASSLRTPRDTGELFFGEGSRLTVL.

The chain couples TRBV7-9 to TRBJ2-5, with 15 bases identical to TRBD2. The CDR3 is made up of 17 amino acids. Looked up from germline, CDR1 is SEHNR and CDR2 is FQNEAQ (reference sequence). Unmatched junction bases numbered 10, after V lost 6 bases and J lost 5 bases. The CDR3 sequence: CASSWGLAGGLVETQYF. Written as DNA, the CDR3 is TGTGCCAGCAGTTGGGGACTAGCGGGGGGTCTCGTCGAGACCCAGTACTTC.